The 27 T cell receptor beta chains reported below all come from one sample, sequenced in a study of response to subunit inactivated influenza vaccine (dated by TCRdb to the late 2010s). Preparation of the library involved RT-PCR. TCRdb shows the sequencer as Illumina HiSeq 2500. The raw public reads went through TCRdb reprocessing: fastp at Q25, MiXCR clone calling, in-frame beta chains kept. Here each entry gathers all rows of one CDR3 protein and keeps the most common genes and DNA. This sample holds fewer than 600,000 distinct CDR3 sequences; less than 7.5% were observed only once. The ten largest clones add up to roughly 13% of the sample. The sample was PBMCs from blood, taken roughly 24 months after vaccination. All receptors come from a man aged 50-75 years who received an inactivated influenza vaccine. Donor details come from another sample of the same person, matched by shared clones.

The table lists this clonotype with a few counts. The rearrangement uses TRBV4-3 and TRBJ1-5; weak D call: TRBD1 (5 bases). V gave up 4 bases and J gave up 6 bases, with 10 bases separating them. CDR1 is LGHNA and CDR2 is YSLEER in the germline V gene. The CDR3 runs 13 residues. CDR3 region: CASSPYGGQPQHF. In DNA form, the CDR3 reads TGCGCCAGCAGCCCCTATGGGGGTCAGCCCCAGCATTTT.

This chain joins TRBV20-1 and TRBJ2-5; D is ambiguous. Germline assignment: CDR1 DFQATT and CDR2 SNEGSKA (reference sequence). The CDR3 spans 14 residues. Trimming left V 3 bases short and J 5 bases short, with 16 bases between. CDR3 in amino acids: CSARIGTLRETQYF. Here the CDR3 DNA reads TGCAGTGCTAGGATCGGAACCCTCCGGGAGACCCAGTACTTC.

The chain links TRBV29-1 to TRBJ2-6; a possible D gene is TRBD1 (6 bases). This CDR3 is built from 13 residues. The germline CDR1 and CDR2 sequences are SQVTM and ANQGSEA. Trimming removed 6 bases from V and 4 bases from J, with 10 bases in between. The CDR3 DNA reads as TGCAGCGTCAGGGGTGCCGGGGCCAACGTCCTGACTTTC. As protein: CSVRGAGANVLTF.

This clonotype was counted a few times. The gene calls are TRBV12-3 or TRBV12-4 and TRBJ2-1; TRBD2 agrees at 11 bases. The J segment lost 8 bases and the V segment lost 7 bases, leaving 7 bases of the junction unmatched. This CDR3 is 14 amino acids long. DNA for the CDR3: TGTGCCAGCAACGTAGCGGGGGGGCGGCATGAGCAGTTCTTC. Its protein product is CASNVAGGRHEQFF.

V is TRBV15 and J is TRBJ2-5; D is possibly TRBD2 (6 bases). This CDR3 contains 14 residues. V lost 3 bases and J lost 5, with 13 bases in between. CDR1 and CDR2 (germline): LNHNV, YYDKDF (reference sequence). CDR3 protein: CATSRKRTIETQYF. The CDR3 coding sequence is TGTGCCACCAGCAGGAAGAGGACTATCGAGACCCAGTACTTC.

The CDR3 nucleotides read TGCAGTGCTAGTCTGGCGGGCGCCCGATATACGCAGTATTTT. Amino acids: CSASLAGARYTQYF. V and J are TRBV20-1 and TRBJ2-3, with D perhaps TRBD2 (5 bases). This CDR3 contains 14 residues. V gave up 3 bases and J gave up 7 bases, with 17 bases separating them. Looked up from germline, CDR1 is DFQATT and CDR2 is SNEGSKA (reference sequence).

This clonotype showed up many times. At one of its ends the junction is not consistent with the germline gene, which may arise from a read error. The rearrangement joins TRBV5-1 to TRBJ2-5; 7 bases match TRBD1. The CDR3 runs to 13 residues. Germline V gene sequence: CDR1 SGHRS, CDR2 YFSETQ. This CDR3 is CASSRDSQETQYF. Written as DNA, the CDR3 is TGTGCCAGCAGCCGGGACAGCCAAGAGACCCAGTACTTC.

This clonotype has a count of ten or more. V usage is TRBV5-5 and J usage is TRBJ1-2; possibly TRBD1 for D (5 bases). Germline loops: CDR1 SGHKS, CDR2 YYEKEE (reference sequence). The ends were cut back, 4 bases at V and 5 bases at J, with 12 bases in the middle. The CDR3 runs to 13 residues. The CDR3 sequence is CASSQQGLYGYTF. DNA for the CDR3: TGTGCCAGCAGCCAGCAGGGCCTTTATGGCTACACCTTC.

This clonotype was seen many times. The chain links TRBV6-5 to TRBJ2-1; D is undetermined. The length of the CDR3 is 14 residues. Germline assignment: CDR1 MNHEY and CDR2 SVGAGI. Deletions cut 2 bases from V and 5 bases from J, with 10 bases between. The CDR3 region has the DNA TGTGCCAGCAGTTACCCCACAGAGAACAATGAGCAGTTCTTC. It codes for CASSYPTENNEQFF.

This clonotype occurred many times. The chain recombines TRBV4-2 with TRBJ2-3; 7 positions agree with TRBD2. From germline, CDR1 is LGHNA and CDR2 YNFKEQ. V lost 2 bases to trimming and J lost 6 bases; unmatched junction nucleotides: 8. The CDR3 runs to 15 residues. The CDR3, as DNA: TGTGCCAGCAGCCAACCTAGCGGCTCGGGGGATACGCAGTATTTT. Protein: CASSQPSGSGDTQYF.

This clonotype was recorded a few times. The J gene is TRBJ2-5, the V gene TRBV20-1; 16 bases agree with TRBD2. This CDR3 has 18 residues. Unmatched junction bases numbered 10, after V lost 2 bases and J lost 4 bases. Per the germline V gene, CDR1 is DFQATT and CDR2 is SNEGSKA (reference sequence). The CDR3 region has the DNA TGCAGTGCTAGATCTCCGGGACTAGCGGGGGGGATTGTAGAGACCCAGTACTTC. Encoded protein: CSARSPGLAGGIVETQYF.

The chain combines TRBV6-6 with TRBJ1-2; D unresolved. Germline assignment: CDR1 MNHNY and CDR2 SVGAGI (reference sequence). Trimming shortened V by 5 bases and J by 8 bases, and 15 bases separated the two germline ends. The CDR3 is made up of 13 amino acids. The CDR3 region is CASSDAPVRGYTF. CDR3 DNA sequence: TGTGCCAGCAGTGACGCACCGGTGCGGGGCTACACCTTC.

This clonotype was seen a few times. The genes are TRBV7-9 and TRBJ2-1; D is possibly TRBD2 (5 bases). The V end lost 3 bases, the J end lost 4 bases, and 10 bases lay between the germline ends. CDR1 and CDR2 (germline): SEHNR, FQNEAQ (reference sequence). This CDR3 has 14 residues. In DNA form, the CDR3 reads TGTGCCAGCAGCTTCGACTATACTTACAATGAGCAGTTCTTC. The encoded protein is CASSFDYTYNEQFF.

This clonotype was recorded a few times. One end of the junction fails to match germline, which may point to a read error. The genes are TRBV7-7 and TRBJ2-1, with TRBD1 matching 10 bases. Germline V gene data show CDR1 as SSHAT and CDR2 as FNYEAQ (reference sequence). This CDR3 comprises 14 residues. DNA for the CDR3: TGTGCTAGCAGCTTGGACAGGGGGTTGGGTGAGCAGTTCTTC. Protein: CASSLDRGLGEQFF.

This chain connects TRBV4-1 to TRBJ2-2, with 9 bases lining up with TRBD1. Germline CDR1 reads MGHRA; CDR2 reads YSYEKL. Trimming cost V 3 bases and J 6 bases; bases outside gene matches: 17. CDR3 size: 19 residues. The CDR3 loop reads CASSQGQTGGSAIAGELFF. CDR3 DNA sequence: TGCGCCAGCAGCCAGGGCCAAACAGGGGGCTCTGCGATAGCCGGGGAGCTGTTTTTT.

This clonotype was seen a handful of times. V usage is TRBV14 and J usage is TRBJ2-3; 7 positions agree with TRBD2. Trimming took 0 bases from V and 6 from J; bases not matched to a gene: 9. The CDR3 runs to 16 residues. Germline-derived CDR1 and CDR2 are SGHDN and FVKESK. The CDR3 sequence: CASSQDRGSLGDTQYF. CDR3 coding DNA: TGTGCCAGCAGCCAAGACCGCGGGAGCCTTGGGGATACGCAGTATTTT.

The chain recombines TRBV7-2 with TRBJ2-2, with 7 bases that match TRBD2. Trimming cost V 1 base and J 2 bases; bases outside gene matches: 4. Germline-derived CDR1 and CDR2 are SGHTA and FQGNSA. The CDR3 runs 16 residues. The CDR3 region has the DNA TGTGCCAGCAGCTTAGGTCTAGCGGCAAACACCGGGGAGCTGTTTTTT. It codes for CASSLGLAANTGELFF.

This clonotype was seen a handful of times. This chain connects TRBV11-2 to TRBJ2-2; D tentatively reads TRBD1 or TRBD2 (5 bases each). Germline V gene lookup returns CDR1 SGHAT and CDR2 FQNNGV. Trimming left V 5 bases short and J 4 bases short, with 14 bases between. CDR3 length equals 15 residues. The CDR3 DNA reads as TGTGCCAGCAGCCCGACAGCTCGGGGCACCGGGGAGCTGTTTTTT. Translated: CASSPTARGTGELFF.

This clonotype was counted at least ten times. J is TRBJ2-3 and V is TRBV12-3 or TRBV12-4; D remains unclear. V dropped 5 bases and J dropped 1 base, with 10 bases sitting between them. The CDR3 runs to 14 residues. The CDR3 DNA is TGTGCCAGCAGTGTGGGCCTGCGCACAGATACGCAGTATTTT. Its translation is CASSVGLRTDTQYF.

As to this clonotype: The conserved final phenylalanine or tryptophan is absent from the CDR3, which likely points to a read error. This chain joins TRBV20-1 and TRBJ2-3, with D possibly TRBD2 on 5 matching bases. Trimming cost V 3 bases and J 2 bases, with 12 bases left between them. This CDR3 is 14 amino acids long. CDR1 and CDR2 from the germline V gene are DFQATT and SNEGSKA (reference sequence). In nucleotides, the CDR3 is TGCAGTGCTAGGGAGGACCCTTTCACAGATACGCAGTATTTA. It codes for CSAREDPFTDTQYL.

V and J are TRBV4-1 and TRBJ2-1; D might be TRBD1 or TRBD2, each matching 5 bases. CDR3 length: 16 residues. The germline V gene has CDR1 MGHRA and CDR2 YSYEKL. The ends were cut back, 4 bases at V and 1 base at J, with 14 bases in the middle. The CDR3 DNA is TGCGCCAGCAGCCCAACTAGGGGTAGGTCCTACAATGAGCAGTTCTTC. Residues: CASSPTRGRSYNEQFF.

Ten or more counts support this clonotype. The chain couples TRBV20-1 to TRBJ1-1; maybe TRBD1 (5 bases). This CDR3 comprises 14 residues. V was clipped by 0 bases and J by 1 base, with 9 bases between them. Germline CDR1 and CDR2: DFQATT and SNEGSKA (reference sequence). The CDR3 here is CSARDRGRNTEAFF. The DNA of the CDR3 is TGCAGTGCTAGAGATAGGGGACGGAACACTGAAGCTTTCTTT.

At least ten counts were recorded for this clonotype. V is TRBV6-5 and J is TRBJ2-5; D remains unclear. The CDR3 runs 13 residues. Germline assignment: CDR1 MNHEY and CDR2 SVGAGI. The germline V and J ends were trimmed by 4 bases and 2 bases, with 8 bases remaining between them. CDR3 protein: CASSSGPQETQYF. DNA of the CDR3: TGTGCCAGCAGTTCGGGCCCTCAAGAGACCCAGTACTTC.

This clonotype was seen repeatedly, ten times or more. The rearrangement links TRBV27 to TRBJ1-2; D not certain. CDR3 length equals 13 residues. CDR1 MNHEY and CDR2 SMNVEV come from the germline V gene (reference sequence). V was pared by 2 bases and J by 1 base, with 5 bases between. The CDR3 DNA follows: TGTGCCAGCAGTTTAGCCCTTAACTATGGCTACACCTTC. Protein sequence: CASSLALNYGYTF.

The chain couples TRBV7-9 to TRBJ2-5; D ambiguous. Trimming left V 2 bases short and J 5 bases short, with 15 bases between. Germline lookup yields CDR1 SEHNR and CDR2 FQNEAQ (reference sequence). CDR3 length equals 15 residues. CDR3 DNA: TGTGCCAGCAGCTTAAAAATGTCGGCGAGGGAGACCCAGTACTTC. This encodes CASSLKMSARETQYF. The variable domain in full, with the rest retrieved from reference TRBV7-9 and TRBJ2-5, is DTGVSQNPRHKITKRGQNVTFRCDPISEHNRLYWYRQTLGQGPEFLTYFQNEAQLEKSRLLSDRFSAERPKGSFSTLEIQRTEQGDSAMYLCASSLKMSARETQYFGPGTRLLVL.

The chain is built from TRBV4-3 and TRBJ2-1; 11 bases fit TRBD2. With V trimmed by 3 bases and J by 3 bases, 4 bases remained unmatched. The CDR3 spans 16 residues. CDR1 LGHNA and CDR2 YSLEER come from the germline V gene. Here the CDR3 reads CASSQRLAGSYNEQFF. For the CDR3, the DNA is TGCGCCAGCAGCCAGCGACTAGCGGGGAGCTACAATGAGCAGTTCTTC.

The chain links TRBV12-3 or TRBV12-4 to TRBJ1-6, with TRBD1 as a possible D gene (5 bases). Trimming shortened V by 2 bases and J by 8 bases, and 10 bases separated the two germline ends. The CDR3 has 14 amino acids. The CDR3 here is CASSLSGLHSPLHF. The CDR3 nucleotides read TGTGCCAGCAGTTTATCAGGGCTTCATTCACCCCTCCACTTT.